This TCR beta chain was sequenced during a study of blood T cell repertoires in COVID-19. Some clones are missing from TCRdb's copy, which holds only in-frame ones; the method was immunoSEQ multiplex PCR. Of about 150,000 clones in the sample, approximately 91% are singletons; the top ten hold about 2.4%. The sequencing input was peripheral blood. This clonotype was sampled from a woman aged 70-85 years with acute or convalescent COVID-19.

The CDR3 loop reads CASSKSETHGGPSYEQYV. DNA of the CDR3: TGTGCCAGCAGCAAGAGCGAAACTCACGGGGGACCCTCCTACGAGCAGTACGTC. The gene calls are TRBV21-1 and TRBJ2-7; the listed D gene, TRBD2, was not tested against the DNA. TRBV21-1 is a documented pseudogene. The length of the CDR3 is 18 residues.